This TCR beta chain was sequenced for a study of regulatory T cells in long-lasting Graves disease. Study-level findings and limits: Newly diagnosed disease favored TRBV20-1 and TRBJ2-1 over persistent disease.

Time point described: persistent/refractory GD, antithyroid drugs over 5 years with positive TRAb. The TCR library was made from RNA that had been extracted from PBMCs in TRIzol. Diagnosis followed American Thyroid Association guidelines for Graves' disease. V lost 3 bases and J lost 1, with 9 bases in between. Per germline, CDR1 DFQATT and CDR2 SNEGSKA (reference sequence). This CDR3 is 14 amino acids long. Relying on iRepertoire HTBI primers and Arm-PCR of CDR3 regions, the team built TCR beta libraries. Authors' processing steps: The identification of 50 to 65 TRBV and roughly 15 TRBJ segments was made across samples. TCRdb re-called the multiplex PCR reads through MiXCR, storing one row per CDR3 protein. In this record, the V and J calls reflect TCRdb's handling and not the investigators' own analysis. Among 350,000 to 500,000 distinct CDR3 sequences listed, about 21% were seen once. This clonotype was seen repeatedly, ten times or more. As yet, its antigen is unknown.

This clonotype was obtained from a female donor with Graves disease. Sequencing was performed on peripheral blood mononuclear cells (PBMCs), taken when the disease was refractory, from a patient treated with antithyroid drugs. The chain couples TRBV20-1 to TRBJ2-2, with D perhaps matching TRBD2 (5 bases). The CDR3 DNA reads TGCAGTGCTAGCGATCGGGAGAACACCGGGGAGCTGTTTTTT. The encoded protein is CSASDRENTGELFF.